The 22 T cell receptor beta chains below were found in one sample sequenced in a study of T cells in Graves' hyperthyroidism and ophthalmopathy. The CDR3 regions of TCR beta were amplified from RNA transcripts. Using the HTBI primer set, a first-round RT-PCR was run on the TCR CDR3. Each CDR3 protein gets one entry after TCRdb re-called the multiplex PCR reads with MiXCR. The data show over 250,000 distinct CDR3 sequences, with about 25% seen just once and around 28% held by the top ten. The sequencing sample was made of blood. These receptor sequences come from a middle-aged man with Graves' hyperthyroidism that later progressed to Graves' ophthalmopathy.

Ten or more counts support this clonotype. This chain joins TRBV11-2 and TRBJ1-3; D is ambiguous. CDR3 size: 17 residues. The germline V gene encodes CDR1 SGHAT and CDR2 FQNNGV. V shed 0 bases and J shed 3 bases, with 15 bases lying between them. The CDR3 nucleotides are TGTGCCAGCAGCTTAGAGTGGCAGACCCTACGTGGAAACACCATATATTTT. Amino acid sequence: CASSLEWQTLRGNTIYF. Drawing the rest from reference TRBV11-2 and TRBJ1-3, the complete variable domain is EAGVAQSPRYKIIEKRQSVAFWCNPISGHATLYWYQQILGQGPKLLIQFQNNGVVDDSQLPKDRFSAERLKGVDSTLKIQPAKLEDSAVYLCASSLEWQTLRGNTIYFGEGSWLTVV.

This clonotype was seen many times. The rearrangement joins TRBV4-1 to TRBJ1-1; D gene uncertain. V lost 7 bases to trimming and J lost 4 bases, with 7 bases between them. Germline V gene data show CDR1 as MGHRA and CDR2 as YSYEKL. This CDR3 is 11 amino acids long. CDR3 sequence (DNA): TGCGCCAGCATGGCAGGCACTGAAGCTTTCTTT. It encodes CASMAGTEAFF.

This clonotype has ten or more counts. The chain couples TRBV11-1 to TRBJ1-1, with D uncertain. CDR1 is SGHAT and CDR2 is FQDESV in the germline V gene (reference sequence). The CDR3 length is 12 residues. The V gene lost 2 bases and the J gene lost 5 bases, with 6 bases spanning the gap. The CDR3 region has the DNA TGTGCCAGCAGCTTAATCGAAACTGAAGCTTTCTTT. This translates into CASSLIETEAFF.

V usage is TRBV5-6 and J usage is TRBJ2-7; TRBD2 aligns across 7 bases. CDR1 is SGHDT, CDR2 YYEEEE, per germline. This CDR3 contains 16 residues. V lost 2 bases to trimming and J lost 0 bases; unmatched junction nucleotides: 8. Here the CDR3 reads CASSFTSAGSSYEQYF. For the CDR3, the DNA is TGTGCCAGCAGCTTTACTAGCGCTGGGAGCTCCTACGAGCAGTACTTC.

V gene TRBV6-2 or TRBV6-3 combines with J gene TRBJ1-5; D ambiguous. V was shortened by 4 bases and J by 4 bases, with 23 bases between the two germline ends. The germline V gene encodes CDR1 MNHEY and CDR2 SVGEGT. The CDR3 is 18 amino acids. CDR3 sequence reads: CASSSVGRERVYNQPQHF. Here the CDR3 DNA reads TGTGCCAGCAGTTCGGTCGGTAGAGAAAGGGTTTATAATCAGCCCCAGCATTTT.

This chain uses TRBV5-1 with TRBJ1-1; D is perhaps TRBD1 (5 bases). The V gene lost 1 base and the J gene lost 1 base, with 11 bases spanning the gap. Germline CDR1 reads SGHRS; CDR2 reads YFSETQ. The CDR3 has 15 amino acids. In DNA form, the CDR3 reads TGCGCCAGCAGCTTGCTTGGGACGGCGAACACTGAAGCTTTCTTT. Translating gives CASSLLGTANTEAFF.

The chain combines TRBV15 with TRBJ2-5, with D uncertain. CDR1 is LNHNV, CDR2 YYDKDF, per germline (reference sequence). The V end lost 3 bases, the J end lost 3 bases, and 11 bases lay between the germline ends. This CDR3 has 14 residues. In nucleotides, the CDR3 is TGTGCCACCAGCAGCTTAGAGTGGGAAGAGACCCAGTACTTC. Its translation: CATSSLEWEETQYF.

The chain uses TRBV6-2 or TRBV6-3 and TRBJ2-2; D gene uncertain. Per the germline V gene, CDR1 is MNHEY and CDR2 is SVGEGT. CDR3 length equals 14 residues. Trimming stripped 6 bases from V and 5 bases from J, with 13 bases between. CDR3 nucleotides: TGTGCCAGCAGACCCGTCACCCTAACCGGGGAGCTGTTTTTT. Translating gives CASRPVTLTGELFF.

The rearrangement uses TRBV20-1 and TRBJ1-2; TRBD1 matches 9 bases. V shed 2 bases, J shed 4 bases, and the junction held 11 bases outside the gene matches. CDR3 length: 16 residues. Germline CDR1 and CDR2: DFQATT and SNEGSKA (reference sequence). The chain's CDR3 is CSARNRGRVGPYGYTF. The CDR3 DNA reads as TGCAGTGCTAGAAACAGGGGGCGCGTCGGTCCCTATGGCTACACCTTC.

This clonotype was counted many times. The chain joins TRBV28 to TRBJ1-3, with D uncertain. Trimming stripped 2 bases from V and 4 bases from J, with 9 bases between. The CDR3 is made up of 14 amino acids. Germline V gene lookup returns CDR1 MDHEN and CDR2 SYDVKM. CDR3 sequence reads: CASSLPITGNTIYF. As DNA, the CDR3 is TGTGCCAGCAGTTTACCCATTACAGGAAACACCATATATTTT.

This clonotype was seen at least ten times. This chain connects TRBV18 to TRBJ2-7; D is unclear. From germline, CDR1 is KGHSH and CDR2 LQKENI. Trimming stripped 3 bases from V and 1 base from J, with 7 bases between. CDR3 length: 13 amino acids. In DNA, the CDR3 is TGTGCCAGCTCACCGAGGCAGTCCTACGAGCAGTACTTC. Translating it yields CASSPRQSYEQYF.

The V gene is TRBV29-1, the J gene TRBJ2-5; perhaps D is TRBD1 or TRBD2 (5 bases each). V lost 0 bases, J lost 5 bases, and 13 bases lay in between. The CDR3 runs to 14 residues. CDR1 and CDR2 (germline): SQVTM, ANQGSEA. The CDR3 is CSVEDLGPSETQYF. The CDR3 DNA follows: TGCAGCGTTGAAGATCTGGGACCTTCGGAGACCCAGTACTTC.

CDR3 in amino acids: CATSRDGGTSGRAQYF. As DNA, the CDR3 is TGTGCCACCAGCAGAGATGGGGGGACTAGCGGGAGGGCCCAGTACTTC. V usage is TRBV15 and J usage is TRBJ2-5; 16 bases map to TRBD2. From germline, CDR1 is LNHNV and CDR2 YYDKDF (reference sequence). The CDR3 covers 16 residues. V lost 0 bases to trimming and J lost 9 bases; unmatched junction nucleotides: 4.

The chain combines TRBV14 with TRBJ1-5; no reliable D call. The CDR3 has 12 residues. Trimming took 4 bases from V and 4 from J, leaving 5 bases between them. The germline CDR1 and CDR2 sequences are SGHDN and FVKESK. The CDR3 region has the DNA TGTGCCAGCAGCCTCCGTAATCAGCCCCAGCATTTT. Amino acid sequence: CASSLRNQPQHF.

This chain joins TRBV20-1 and TRBJ2-4, with a tentative D call TRBD2 (6 bases). The CDR3 has 13 amino acids. CDR1 is DFQATT, CDR2 SNEGSKA, per germline (reference sequence). V was cut by 6 bases and J by 6 bases, with 15 bases left in between. The CDR3 coding sequence is TGCAGTGCCCGCGGACGCGGGGTAAACATTCAGTACTTC. It encodes CSARGRGVNIQYF.

This clonotype appeared many times. The chain joins TRBV20-1 to TRBJ1-1; 9 positions agree with TRBD1. V trimming: 1 base; J trimming: 4 bases; junction bases outside the gene matches: 4. Germline CDR1 reads DFQATT; CDR2 reads SNEGSKA (reference sequence). This CDR3 comprises 14 residues. The CDR3 spells CSARGETGGTEAFF. The CDR3 nucleotides are TGCAGTGCTAGAGGAGAGACAGGGGGCACTGAAGCTTTCTTT.

This clonotype has only a few counts. The chain has TRBV30 and TRBJ1-4; possible D gene TRBD1, 5 bases. The length of the CDR3 is 13 residues. Germline V lookup: CDR1 GTSNPN, CDR2 SVGIG (reference sequence). Between the trimmed V and J ends, which lost 5 bases and 6 bases, there was a span of 13 bases. In nucleotides, the CDR3 is TGTGCCTGGGGACAAGGGCGTCATGAAAAACTGTTTTTT. It codes for CAWGQGRHEKLFF.

The rearrangement uses TRBV7-2 and TRBJ1-1, with D unresolved. The ends were cut back, 6 bases at V and 1 base at J, with 12 bases in the middle. The CDR3 totals 14 residues. CDR1 SGHTA and CDR2 FQGNSA come from the germline V gene. The CDR3 region is CASSLMPTNTEAFF. The DNA of the CDR3 is TGTGCCAGCAGTTTAATGCCCACGAACACTGAAGCTTTCTTT.

The gene calls are TRBV12-3 or TRBV12-4 and TRBJ2-7, with 8 nucleotides matching TRBD1. V lost 6 bases to trimming and J lost 6 bases; unmatched junction nucleotides: 10. This CDR3 has 14 amino acids. CDR3 nucleotides: TGTGCCAGCAGGCCTGGACAGGGATTAGGCGAGCAGTACTTC. Its protein product is CASRPGQGLGEQYF.

The V gene is TRBV29-1, the J gene TRBJ2-2; 8 bases are a match to TRBD1. There are 13 residues in the CDR3. Losses at the gene ends were 6 bases for V and 4 bases for J; bases not matched to a gene: 4. Per germline, CDR1 SQVTM and CDR2 ANQGSEA. CDR3 coding DNA: TGCAGCGTCGACAGGGGTGGCACCGGGGAGCTGTTTTTT. It is translated as CSVDRGGTGELFF.

In this sample, this clonotype turned up many times. V is TRBV7-2 and J is TRBJ2-2; D perhaps matches TRBD2 (7 bases). The CDR3 loop spans 15 amino acids. CDR1 and CDR2 (germline): SGHTA, FQGNSA. V lost 7 bases and J 3 bases, leaving 15 bases between the germline ends. The CDR3 sequence: CASTSRGGYTGELFF. The CDR3 DNA sequence: TGTGCCAGCACCTCTAGGGGGGGATACACCGGGGAGCTGTTTTTT.

This clonotype was observed many times. The genes are TRBV7-3 and TRBJ2-7; 10 nucleotides line up with TRBD2. The length of the CDR3 is 15 residues. CDR1 and CDR2 (germline): SGHTA, FQGTGA. The J segment lost 6 bases and the V segment lost 0 bases, leaving 5 bases of the junction unmatched. The CDR3: CASSLTSSSGGEQYF. The CDR3 DNA follows: TGTGCCAGCAGCTTAACGTCGTCTAGCGGGGGCGAGCAGTACTTC.